Listed below are T cell receptor beta chains from one sample, sequenced in a study of OX40 agonist ivuxolimab in advanced cancers. Assay: immunoSEQ multiplex PCR; the TCRdb copy retains only in-frame clones and omits some. This table has 85,000 or so clones, 70% to 90% appearing once. The sample consisted of CD4+ or CD8+ T cells sorted from blood, taken in a trial of the OX40 agonist ivuxolimab. The receptors were sampled from an adult with an advanced solid tumor such as melanoma, head and neck, liver or kidney cancer. Both conserved end residues are part of each CDR3. Each record gives: clone size, D gene, CDR3 length, J gene, V gene, CDR3 DNA, CDR3 protein. A D gene is named only where the DNA matches it firmly. Clone size is stated in some rows and not others, as once, few, many or a class when expanded.

few TRBD1 14 TRBJ2-2 TRBV29-1 TGCAGCTTTGTCCGGACAGGGGCCACCGGGGAGCTGTTTTTT CSFVRTGATGELFF
few - 11 TRBJ2-7 TRBV6-6 TGTGCCAGCAGTTTGAAGTACGAGCAGTACTTC CASSLKYEQYF
once TRBD1 18 TRBJ1-5 TRBV7-9 TGTGCCAGCAGCCGAGCCTTTGACAGGGCCGATAGCAATCAGCCCCAGCATTTT CASSRAFDRADSNQPQHF
- TRBD1 15 TRBJ2-6 TRBV30 TGTGCCTGGAGTCCGTGGGACAGGGGGGCCAACGTCCTGACTTTC CAWSPWDRGANVLTF
- - 14 TRBJ1-1 TRBV11-2 TGTGCCAGCAGCTTAGTCAGGGATGGAACTGAAGCTTTCTTT CASSLVRDGTEAFF
- - 16 TRBJ2-3 TRBV5-5 TGTGCCAGCAGCTTGGGGAAGGCCCGGGACACAGATACGCAGTATTTT CASSLGKARDTDTQYF
- TRBD2 17 TRBJ2-3 TRBV5-4 TGTGCCAGCAGCCGAGACCTAGTAGCGGGTCTCACAGATACGCAGTATTTT CASSRDLVAGLTDTQYF
once - 12 TRBJ1-4 TRBV30 TGTGCCTGGAGCCGGAGAGGGGAAAAACTGTTTTTT CAWSRRGEKLFF
- - 15 TRBJ2-7 TRBV6-1 TGTGCCAGCAGTGAAGTTTTCGGGCCGAGCTACGAGCAGTACTTC CASSEVFGPSYEQYF
- - 15 TRBJ1-1 TRBV21-1 TGTGCCAGCAGCAAAGCGCGGGACCCGAACACTGAAGCTTTCTTT CASSKARDPNTEAFF
- - 12 TRBJ2-7 TRBV11-2 TGTGCCAGCAGCTTAGTGGTTGGAGAGCAGTACTTC CASSLVVGEQYF
- TRBD1 15 TRBJ2-7 TRBV4-3 TGCGCCAGCAGCCAAGATGACAGGGGAGCCTACGAGCAGTACTTC CASSQDDRGAYEQYF
- - 14 TRBJ2-2 TRBV2 TGTGCCAGCAATGTAGGAGGGGACGGCGGGGAGCTGTTTTTT CASNVGGDGGELFF
- - 15 TRBJ1-2 TRBV11-2 TGTGCCAGCAGCTTAGAGCGGGGGGCAGTCTATGGCTACACCTTC CASSLERGAVYGYTF
- - 12 TRBJ2-3 TRBV11-2 TGTGCCAGCAGCTCGAGCGCAGATACGCAGTATTTT CASSSSADTQYF
- TRBD1 16 TRBJ1-6 TRBV9 TGTGCCAGCAGCCTAGGGACAGGTGGAACGTACTCACCCCTCCACTTT CASSLGTGGTYSPLHF
few - 14 TRBJ1-2 TRBV6-5 TGTGCCAGCAGTTTAGGGGGAGGCGAGGTTGGCTACACCTTC CASSLGGGEVGYTF
- - 14 TRBJ2-3 TRBV30 TGTGCCTGGAGTGATGTGGGCGACACAGATACGCAGTATTTT CAWSDVGDTDTQYF
few - 15 TRBJ1-5 TRBV7-9 TGTGCCAGCAGCTTATACCTGGGTAGCAATCAGCCCCAGCATTTT CASSLYLGSNQPQHF
- - 15 TRBJ2-2 TRBV5-1 TGCGCCAGCAGTATTGGGGGGTCCCCCACCGGGGAGCTGTTTTTT CASSIGGSPTGELFF
- - 14 TRBJ1-1 TRBV9 TGTGCCAGCAGCCCCCTCCCCGGGGACACTGAAGCTTTCTTT CASSPLPGDTEAFF
- - 15 TRBJ2-3 TRBV19 TGTGCCAGTAGAAGTGCTGGGGCCCTCACAGATACGCAGTATTTT CASRSAGALTDTQYF
once - 13 TRBJ1-1 TRBV7-2 TGTGCCAGCAGTTCTACGGAGAACACTGAAGCTTTCTTT CASSSTENTEAFF
once TRBD1 14 TRBJ1-1 TRBV6-5 TGTGCCAGCAGTGACAGGGCCGCGAGCACTGAAGCTTTCTTT CASSDRAASTEAFF
few TRBD1 15 TRBJ2-3 TRBV30 TGTGCCTGGAGTCCGGGACAGGTGGGCACAGATACGCAGTATTTT CAWSPGQVGTDTQYF
- - 14 TRBJ2-3 TRBV7-6 TGTGCCAGCAGCTTAGTGTCGGGTGCAGATACGCAGTATTTT CASSLVSGADTQYF
medium-sized TRBD1 14 TRBJ1-6 TRBV27 TGTGCCAGCAGTATTGTGGACAGGGGTACACCCCTCCACTTT CASSIVDRGTPLHF
few - 13 TRBJ1-1 TRBV2 TGTGCCAGCATCATCACTAGGGGGACTGAAGCTTTCTTT CASIITRGTEAFF
- - 12 TRBJ1-2 TRBV28 TGTGCCAGCGGCATGCGCGACTATGGCTACACCTTC CASGMRDYGYTF
- TRBD1 16 TRBJ1-5 TRBV6-5 TGTGCCAGCAGTTACCTCCGGACAGGGGTTAATCAGCCCCAGCATTTT CASSYLRTGVNQPQHF
- - 15 TRBJ2-7 TRBV28 TGTGCCAGCAGTTTATGGTGGCAGGACTCCTACGAGCAGTACTTC CASSLWWQDSYEQYF
- - 14 TRBJ2-7 TRBV6-1 TGTGCCAGCAGTGAAGGGACCCGCTCCTACGAGCAGTACTTC CASSEGTRSYEQYF
- - 15 TRBJ2-7 TRBV15 TGTGCCACCAGCAGAGATCTAGGGGGAGACTACGAGCAGTACTTC CATSRDLGGDYEQYF
- TRBD1 19 TRBJ1-6 TRBV5-4 TGTGCCAGCAGCTTGGCCATTTATCGGACAGGGGCTCGTAATTCACCCCTCCACTTT CASSLAIYRTGARNSPLHF
- - 17 TRBJ2-3 TRBV7-6 TGTGCCAGCAGCTTAGTCCAAGGGACATCGAGCACAGATACGCAGTATTTT CASSLVQGTSSTDTQYF
once - 14 TRBJ2-1 TRBV28 TGTGCCAGCAGGGGGACTTACTCCTACAATGAGCAGTTCTTC CASRGTYSYNEQFF
- - 14 TRBJ2-2 TRBV5-1 TGCGCCAGCAGCTTGGGACAGGCGGCCGGGGAGCTGTTTTTT CASSLGQAAGELFF
- - 17 TRBJ2-1 TRBV28 TGTGCCAGCAGTTTCCCGCTTAGGGTAGGATTGGTACGGAGGCAGTTCTTC CASSFPLRVGLVRRQFF
- TRBD2 15 TRBJ2-5 TRBV7-2 TGTGCCAGCAGCCCCGAGGGAGGGCAGCAAGAGACCCAGTACTTC CASSPEGGQQETQYF
- TRBD1 15 TRBJ2-5 TRBV6-4 TGTGCCAGCTCGCGGGACAGGGGGGGAAGAGAGACCCAGTACTTC CASSRDRGGRETQYF
- - 12 TRBJ2-2 TRBV5-1 TGCGCCAGCAGCTCAGGTACCGGGGAGCTGTTTTTT CASSSGTGELFF
once - 13 TRBJ1-5 TRBV7-6 TGTGCCAGCAGCTTAGGGGTCAATCAGCCCCAGCATTTT CASSLGVNQPQHF
- TRBD2 16 TRBJ2-7 TRBV28 TGTGCCAGCAGTCCAAGTTTAGCGGGGGGACCATACGAGCAGTACTTC CASSPSLAGGPYEQYF
- - 12 TRBJ2-7 TRBV7-9 TGTGCCAGCAGCTACTCTCCATACGAGCAGTACTTC CASSYSPYEQYF
- - 16 TRBJ1-2 TRBV5-1 TGCGCCAGCAGCTTGGAAGGCAATACGGCGGGCTATGGCTACACCTTC CASSLEGNTAGYGYTF
- - 15 TRBJ2-7 TRBV7-3 TGTGCCAGCAGCTTAACGTTCGGCCCGGCCTACGAGCAGTACTTC CASSLTFGPAYEQYF
- TRBD1 13 TRBJ2-5 TRBV4-1 TGCGCCAGCAGCCAACTACAGGGGGCGACCCAGTACTTC CASSQLQGATQYF
few - 12 TRBJ1-5 TRBV6-6 TGTGCCAGCAGTACTTCTTCCAGACCCCAGCATTTT CASSTSSRPQHF